This TCR beta chain appears in the sequencing data of a study of shared T cell receptors in the human thymus. The germline CDR1 and CDR2 sequences are DFQATT and SNEGSKA (reference sequence). Trimming took off 6 bases at V and 9 bases at J, with 12 bases between the two ends. This CDR3 has 11 residues. Using immunoSEQ multiplex PCR, the repertoire was profiled, and TCRdb retains in-frame clones only, with some absent. Of 650,000 to 950,000 clones listed, 70% to 90% were seen once; the top ten hold roughly 0.01%. These data also formed part of another study, on human thymus T cells. That publication notes: Those donating were healthy Finnish infants in corrective surgery for congenital heart defects. Thymic resections from corrective heart surgery supplied the tissue. Thymic repertoires from unrelated individuals overlapped highly, related research reported.

The receptor was isolated from a girl less than two years old with a congenital heart defect. The genes are TRBV20-1 and TRBJ2-1; no firm D call. What was sequenced was thymocytes. CDR3 loop: CSAPFCGEQFF. The CDR3 coding sequence is TGCAGTGCCCCCTTTTGCGGTGAGCAGTTCTTC.